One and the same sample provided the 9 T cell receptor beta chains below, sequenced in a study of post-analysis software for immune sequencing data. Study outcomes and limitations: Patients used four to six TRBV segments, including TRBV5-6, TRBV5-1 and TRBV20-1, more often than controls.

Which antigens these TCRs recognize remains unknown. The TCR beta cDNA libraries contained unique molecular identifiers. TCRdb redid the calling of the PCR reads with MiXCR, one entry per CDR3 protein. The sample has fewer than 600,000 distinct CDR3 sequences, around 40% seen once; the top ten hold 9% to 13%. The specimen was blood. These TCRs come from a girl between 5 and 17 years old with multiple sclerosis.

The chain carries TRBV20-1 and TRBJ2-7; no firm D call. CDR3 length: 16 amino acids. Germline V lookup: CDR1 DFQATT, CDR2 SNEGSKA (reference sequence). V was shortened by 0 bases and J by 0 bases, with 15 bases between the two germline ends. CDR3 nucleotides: TGCAGTGCTAGAGATTATTCGGAGCGTGCCTCCTACGAGCAGTACTTC. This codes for CSARDYSERASYEQYF.

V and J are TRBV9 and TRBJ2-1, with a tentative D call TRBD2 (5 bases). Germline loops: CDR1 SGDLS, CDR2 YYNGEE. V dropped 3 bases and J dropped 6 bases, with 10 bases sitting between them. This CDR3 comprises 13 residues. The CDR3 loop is CASSEDYRNEQFF. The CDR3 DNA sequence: TGTGCCAGCAGCGAAGACTACCGCAATGAGCAGTTCTTC.

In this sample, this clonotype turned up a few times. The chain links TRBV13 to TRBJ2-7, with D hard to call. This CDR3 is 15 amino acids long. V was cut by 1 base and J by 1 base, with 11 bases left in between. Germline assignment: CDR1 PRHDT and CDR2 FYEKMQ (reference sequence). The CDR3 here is CASSLASGGSYEQYF. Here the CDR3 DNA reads TGTGCCAGCAGCTTAGCCTCGGGTGGATCCTACGAGCAGTACTTC.

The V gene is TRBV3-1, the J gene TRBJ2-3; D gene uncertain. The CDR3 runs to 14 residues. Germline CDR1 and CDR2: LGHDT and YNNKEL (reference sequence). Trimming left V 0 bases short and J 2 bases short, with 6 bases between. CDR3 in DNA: TGTGCCAGCAGCCAAGATCTGACCACAGATACGCAGTATTTT. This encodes CASSQDLTTDTQYF.

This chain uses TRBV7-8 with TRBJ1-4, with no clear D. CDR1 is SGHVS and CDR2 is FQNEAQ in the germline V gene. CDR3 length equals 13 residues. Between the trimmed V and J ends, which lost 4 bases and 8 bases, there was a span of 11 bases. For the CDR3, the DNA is TGTGCCAGCAGCTGGGCCGAGGAAGAAAAACTGTTTTTT. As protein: CASSWAEEEKLFF.

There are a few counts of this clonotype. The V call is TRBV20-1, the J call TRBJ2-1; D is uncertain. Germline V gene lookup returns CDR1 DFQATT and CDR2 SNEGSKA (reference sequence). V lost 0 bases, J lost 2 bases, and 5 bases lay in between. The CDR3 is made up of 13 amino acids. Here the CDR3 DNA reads TGCAGTGCTAGAGAAGGGACCTACAATGAGCAGTTCTTC. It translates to CSAREGTYNEQFF.

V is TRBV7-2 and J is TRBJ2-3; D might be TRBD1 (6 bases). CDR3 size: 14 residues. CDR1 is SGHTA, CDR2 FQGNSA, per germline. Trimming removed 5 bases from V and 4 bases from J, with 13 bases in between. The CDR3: CASSPGQTADTQYF. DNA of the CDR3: TGTGCCAGCAGCCCCGGACAGACCGCAGATACGCAGTATTTT.

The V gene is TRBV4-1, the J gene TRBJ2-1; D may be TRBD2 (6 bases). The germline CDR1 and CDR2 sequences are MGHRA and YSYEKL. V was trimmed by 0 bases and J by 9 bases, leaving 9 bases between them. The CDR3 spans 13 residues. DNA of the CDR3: TGCGCCAGCAGCCAAGATTGGAGGGGTGAGCAGTTCTTC. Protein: CASSQDWRGEQFF.

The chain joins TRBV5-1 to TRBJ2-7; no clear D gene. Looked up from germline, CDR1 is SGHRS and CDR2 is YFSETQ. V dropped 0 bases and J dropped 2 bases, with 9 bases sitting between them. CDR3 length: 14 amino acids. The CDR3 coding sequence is TGCGCCAGCAGCTTGGAGAGTTTACCCTACGAGCAGTACTTC. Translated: CASSLESLPYEQYF.